A single sample gave rise to the 27 T cell receptor beta chains below, sequenced in a study of cytomegalovirus exposure and HLA in healthy donors. Vbeta (60) and Jbeta (13) primers were used in the PCR. Sequencing used immunoSEQ multiplex PCR; TCRdb keeps in-frame clones, though not all of them. Of 130,000 to 150,000 clones in the sample, roughly 80% were seen once. The specimen was PBMCs. The receptors originated from a woman in her 40s in good health and CMV-seropositive.

The chain links TRBV28 to TRBJ2-3, with TRBD1 matching over 7 bases. Germline CDR1 MDHEN, CDR2 SYDVKM. The CDR3 is made up of 15 amino acids. V was pared by 6 bases and J by 7 bases, with 13 bases of the junction left unmatched. The CDR3, as DNA: TGTGCCAGCAGCCGAGCAGGGGGACGATCAAATACGCAGTATTTT. This codes for CASSRAGGRSNTQYF.

This clone was detected only a few times. The chain links TRBV7-9 to TRBJ2-7; perhaps TRBD1 as D (5 bases). Trimming stripped 5 bases from V and 0 bases from J, with 11 bases between. Germline assignment: CDR1 SEHNR and CDR2 FQNEAQ (reference sequence). CDR3 size: 14 residues. The CDR3 sequence: CASSLQGNSYEQYF. CDR3 coding DNA: TGTGCCAGCAGCCTCCAGGGAAACTCCTACGAGCAGTACTTC.

This chain uses TRBV5-4 with TRBJ1-6, with 7 bases identical to TRBD1. This CDR3 comprises 14 residues. The J segment lost 10 bases and the V segment lost 4 bases, leaving 8 bases of the junction unmatched. Germline V lookup: CDR1 SGHNT, CDR2 YYREEE (reference sequence). The DNA for the CDR3 is TGTGCCAGCAGCGCGACAGGGAACGACTCACCCCTCCACTTT. This translates into CASSATGNDSPLHF.

This clone has a single count. The chain couples TRBV4-1 to TRBJ2-1; 10 bases are shared with TRBD2. Germline V gene data show CDR1 as MGHRA and CDR2 as YSYEKL. The CDR3 extends over 16 amino acids. V gave up 0 bases and J gave up 2 bases; unmatched junction bases: 1. CDR3 residues: CASSQEAGGPYNEQFF. CDR3 in DNA: TGCGCCAGCAGCCAAGAAGCGGGGGGGCCCTACAATGAGCAGTTCTTC.

The chain carries TRBV6-6 and TRBJ1-1, with TRBD1 matching 10 bases. Germline trimming cut 4 bases from V and 4 bases from J; bases unmatched to any gene: 3. The length of the CDR3 is 14 residues. Germline assignment: CDR1 MNHNY and CDR2 SVGAGI (reference sequence). For the CDR3, the DNA is TGTGCCAGCAGTTCAAGACAGGGGGCCACTGAAGCTTTCTTT. Its protein is CASSSRQGATEAFF.

The gene calls are TRBV9 and TRBJ1-2; 9 nucleotides align to TRBD1. The CDR3 extends over 15 amino acids. Germline CDR1 reads SGDLS; CDR2 reads YYNGEE. V was pared by 3 bases and J by 8 bases, with 11 bases of the junction left unmatched. CDR3 amino acids: CASSGSTGGIGGYTF. The CDR3 DNA is TGTGCCAGCAGCGGGAGCACAGGGGGCATCGGGGGCTACACCTTC.

The V gene is TRBV2, the J gene TRBJ2-2; a possible D gene is TRBD1 (6 bases). Trimming stripped 6 bases from V and 6 bases from J, with 14 bases between. Germline loops: CDR1 SNHLY, CDR2 FYNNEI. The CDR3 is 14 amino acids. CDR3 in amino acids: CASRDLRGSGELFF. For the CDR3, the DNA is TGTGCCAGCAGGGATCTCAGGGGTTCCGGGGAGCTGTTTTTT.

This clone occurred a few times. The rearrangement uses TRBV28 and TRBJ1-4; tentative D call: TRBD1 (5 bases). The CDR3 sequence is 13 residues long. Germline V lookup: CDR1 MDHEN, CDR2 SYDVKM. Trimming cost V 7 bases and J 8 bases, with 14 bases left between them. The CDR3 coding sequence is TGTGCCAGCACCCCGGGGGGGTTCGAAAAACTGTTTTTT. Translation gives CASTPGGFEKLFF.

The chain is built from TRBV7-3 and TRBJ2-3; D perhaps matches TRBD2 (6 bases). The CDR3 is made up of 15 amino acids. The ends were cut back, 1 base at V and 0 bases at J, with 8 bases in the middle. CDR1 and CDR2 (germline): SGHTA, FQGTGA. CDR3: CASSLSGVSTDTQYF. CDR3 bases: TGTGCCAGCAGCTTAAGCGGGGTCAGCACAGATACGCAGTATTTT.

This clone occurred once. The gene calls are TRBV29-1 and TRBJ1-1; TRBD1 aligns across 7 bases. The V and J ends lost 2 bases and 0 bases, in that order; junction bases with no gene match: 3. This CDR3 has 14 amino acids. Per the germline V gene, CDR1 is SQVTM and CDR2 is ANQGSEA. CDR3 sequence: CSVERQGLNTEAFF. The CDR3 DNA sequence: TGCAGCGTTGAAAGACAGGGCCTGAACACTGAAGCTTTCTTT.

The gene calls are TRBV2 and TRBJ1-2; D gene ambiguous. This CDR3 is built from 13 residues. CDR1 is SNHLY and CDR2 is FYNNEI in the germline V gene. Between the trimmed V and J ends, which lost 1 base and 8 bases, there was a span of 11 bases. The CDR3 is CASSEVGYGGYTF. CDR3 in DNA: TGTGCCAGCAGTGAAGTCGGATACGGGGGCTACACCTTC.

This sequence joins TRBV5-4 and TRBJ2-2, with 7 positions matching TRBD2. V lost 10 bases, J lost 1 base, and 13 bases stayed unmatched. Germline V gene lookup returns CDR1 SGHNT and CDR2 YYREEE (reference sequence). This CDR3 comprises 16 residues. The chain's CDR3 is CAGGKSGAWNTGELFF. The DNA of the CDR3 is TGTGCCGGGGGAAAAAGCGGGGCCTGGAACACCGGGGAGCTGTTTTTT.

The chain joins TRBV30 to TRBJ2-3, with 8 bases that match TRBD1. The germline gives CDR1 GTSNPN, CDR2 SVGIG (reference sequence). CDR3 size: 15 residues. V was pared by 4 bases and J by 4 bases, with 10 bases of the junction left unmatched. CDR3: CAWKWGQGAADTQYF. CDR3 sequence (DNA): TGTGCCTGGAAGTGGGGGCAGGGGGCCGCAGATACGCAGTATTTT.

V and J are TRBV6-1 and TRBJ1-2; D possibly corresponds to TRBD1 (5 bases). The CDR3 contains 15 residues. Germline V gene sequence: CDR1 MNHNS, CDR2 SASEGT. The V gene lost 7 bases and the J gene lost 0 bases, with 15 bases spanning the gap. Here the CDR3 DNA reads TGTGCCAGCACCGAGGCGGGGGGAGCTAACTATGGCTACACCTTC. Translated, it gives CASTEAGGANYGYTF.

V is TRBV5-4 and J is TRBJ1-1; D ambiguous. The V end lost 2 bases, the J end lost 10 bases, and 12 bases lay between the germline ends. This CDR3 region has 12 residues. The V gene's germline CDR1 is SGHNT and CDR2 YYREEE (reference sequence). CDR3 loop: CASSFLNTGAFF. The DNA for the CDR3 is TGTGCCAGCAGCTTCCTTAACACGGGAGCTTTCTTT.

The chain carries TRBV6-1 and TRBJ2-7; possibly TRBD1 for D (5 bases). The CDR3 covers 13 residues. With 3 bases removed from V and 5 bases from J, the gap between germline ends came to 11 bases. Germline V CDR1 and CDR2: MNHNS, SASEGT. The CDR3 DNA reads as TGTGCCAGCAGTGAGGCGTCAGGGAACGAGCAGTACTTC. It yields the protein CASSEASGNEQYF.

V gene TRBV5-6 combines with J gene TRBJ1-1; D remains ambiguous. Trimming removed 1 base from V and 8 bases from J, with 12 bases in between. The CDR3 loop spans 13 amino acids. Germline CDR1 and CDR2: SGHDT and YYEEEE. This CDR3 is CASSLSITREAFF. The DNA for the CDR3 is TGTGCCAGCAGCTTGAGTATCACTCGGGAAGCTTTCTTT.

The CDR3 nucleotides read TGTGCCAGCAGCCCCACGCCGGGACACCTCGCGGAGACCCAGTACTTC. It translates to CASSPTPGHLAETQYF. The V gene is TRBV7-9, the J gene TRBJ2-5, with D perhaps TRBD1 (6 bases). This CDR3 has 16 amino acids. V lost 5 bases and J 5 bases, leaving 21 bases between the germline ends. The germline V gene encodes CDR1 SEHNR and CDR2 FQNEAQ (reference sequence).

This sequence joins TRBV7-2 and TRBJ1-1; tentatively, D is TRBD1 (6 bases). The CDR3 totals 15 residues. V gave up 5 bases and J gave up 0 bases, with 13 bases separating them. CDR1 SGHTA and CDR2 FQGNSA come from the germline V gene. Written as DNA, the CDR3 is TGTGCCAGCAGCCCAGACAGGAATTTGAACACTGAAGCTTTCTTT. Its translation: CASSPDRNLNTEAFF.

This sequence joins TRBV6-1 and TRBJ2-2, with 7 bases that match TRBD2. CDR3 size: 15 residues. Per the germline V gene, CDR1 is MNHNS and CDR2 is SASEGT. V shed 3 bases and J 6 bases; nucleotides not matched to a gene: 7. The CDR3 nucleotides read TGTGCCAGCAGTGAGAGCGGGGTTACACCCGGGGAGCTGTTTTTT. It specifies CASSESGVTPGELFF.

This chain connects TRBV6-5 to TRBJ1-1; D unresolved. This CDR3 contains 13 residues. V lost 5 bases, J lost 10 bases, and 17 bases lay in between. Per the germline V gene, CDR1 is MNHEY and CDR2 is SVGAGI. This CDR3 reads CASSEASGRRAFF. The CDR3, as DNA: TGTGCCAGCAGTGAAGCTTCGGGTAGGCGAGCTTTCTTT.

This clone is a singleton in its sample. The chain links TRBV2 to TRBJ2-7, with 7 bases aligning to TRBD1. After removal of 2 bases from V and 6 bases from J, the junction contained 7 bases not matched to a gene. Germline lookup yields CDR1 SNHLY and CDR2 FYNNEI. The CDR3 length is 14 residues. As DNA, the CDR3 is TGTGCCAGCAGTGAACGGACAGGTCAAAGCGAGCAGTACTTC. Its translation is CASSERTGQSEQYF.

There are a few counts of this clone. The chain links TRBV27 to TRBJ1-5, with no clear D. In germline, CDR1 is MNHEY, CDR2 SMNVEV (reference sequence). The V end lost 8 bases, the J end lost 0 bases, and 11 bases lay between the germline ends. The CDR3 contains 14 residues. CDR3 in amino acids: CASGNVYSNQPQHF. DNA for the CDR3: TGTGCCAGCGGCAACGTTTATAGCAATCAGCCCCAGCATTTT.

Worth noting for this clone: The junction departs from the called germline gene at one end, perhaps through a read error. The J gene is TRBJ1-1, the V gene TRBV28; perhaps TRBD1 as D (5 bases). Germline V CDR1 and CDR2: MDHEN, SYDVKM. This CDR3 is 13 amino acids long. The DNA for the CDR3 is TGTGCCAGCAGCCAGGGCCTGAACGCTGAAGCTTTCTTT. This sequence encodes CASSQGLNAEAFF.

The chain links TRBV6-5 to TRBJ2-5; the D gene is possibly TRBD2 (7 bases). Germline-derived CDR1 and CDR2 are MNHEY and SVGAGI. The CDR3 runs 14 residues. Trimming stripped 6 bases from V and 5 bases from J, with 16 bases between. In DNA, the CDR3 is TGTGCCAGCAGCTCGGGGACTACAGGGGAGACCCAGTACTTC. This codes for CASSSGTTGETQYF.

Here the CDR3 DNA reads TGTGCCAGCTCATCCGGGGAACCGGGCGAGCAGTACTTC. It codes for CASSSGEPGEQYF. The chain has TRBV18 and TRBJ2-7, with D possibly matching TRBD2 (5 bases). Between the trimmed V and J ends, which lost 5 bases and 6 bases, there was a span of 14 bases. CDR3 length equals 13 residues. Looked up from germline, CDR1 is KGHSH and CDR2 is LQKENI.

This clone was seen only once. CDR3 in DNA: TGTGCCAGCAGCTTGGGCGGGGTGAATAATATTTTGACTGGGGCCAACGTCCTGACTTTC. It encodes CASSLGGVNNILTGANVLTF. The V call is TRBV5-5, the J call TRBJ2-6, with D perhaps matching TRBD2 (6 bases). The CDR3 has 20 residues. The germline CDR1 and CDR2 sequences are SGHKS and YYEKEE (reference sequence). V lost 0 bases and J lost 2, with 21 bases in between.